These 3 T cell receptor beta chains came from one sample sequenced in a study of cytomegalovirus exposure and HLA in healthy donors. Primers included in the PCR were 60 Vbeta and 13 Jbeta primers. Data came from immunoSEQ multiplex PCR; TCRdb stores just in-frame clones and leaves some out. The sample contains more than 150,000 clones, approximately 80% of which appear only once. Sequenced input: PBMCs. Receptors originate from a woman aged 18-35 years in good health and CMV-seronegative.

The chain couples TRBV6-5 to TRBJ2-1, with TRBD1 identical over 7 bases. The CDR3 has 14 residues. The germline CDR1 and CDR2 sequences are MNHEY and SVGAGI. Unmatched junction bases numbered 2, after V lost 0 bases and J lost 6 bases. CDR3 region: CASSYSDRPNEQFF. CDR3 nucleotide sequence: TGTGCCAGCAGTTACTCGGACAGGCCCAATGAGCAGTTCTTC.

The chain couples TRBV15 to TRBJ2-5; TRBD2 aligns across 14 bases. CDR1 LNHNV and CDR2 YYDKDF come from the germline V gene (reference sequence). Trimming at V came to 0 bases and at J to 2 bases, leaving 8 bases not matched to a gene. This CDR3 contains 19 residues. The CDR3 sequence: CATSREETSGGAPQETQYF. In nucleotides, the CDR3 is TGTGCCACCAGCAGAGAGGAGACTAGCGGGGGGGCGCCACAAGAGACCCAGTACTTC.

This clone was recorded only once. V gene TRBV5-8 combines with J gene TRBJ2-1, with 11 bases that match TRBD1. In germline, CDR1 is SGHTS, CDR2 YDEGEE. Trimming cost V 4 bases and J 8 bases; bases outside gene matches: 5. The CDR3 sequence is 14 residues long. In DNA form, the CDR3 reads TGTGCCAGCAGCGGGGGACAGGGGGTCGATGAGCAGTTCTTC. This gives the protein CASSGGQGVDEQFF.